This T cell receptor (beta chain) derives from a study of cytomegalovirus exposure and HLA in healthy donors. Notes on the study in general: Cytomegalovirus-associated TCR beta chains were listed, numbering under 200. In all likelihood, a cluster of highly shared sequence variants was a sequencing artifact. Across donors, presence/absence analyses took sequencing depth to be roughly uniform. Beyond CMV serostatus, there was no information to go on about immune exposure.

To note about this clone: Its target is not known. A junction end diverges from the germline sequence, so it may reflect a read error.

It was with 60 Vbeta and 13 Jbeta primers that the PCR ran. Assay: immunoSEQ multiplex PCR; the TCRdb copy retains only in-frame clones and omits some. The repertoire holds about 170,000 clones, with 73% as singletons. CDR1 and CDR2 (germline): SEHNR, FQNEAQ (reference sequence). CDR3 size: 15 residues. The chain employs TRBV7-9 and TRBJ1-2; no definite D call. Material: PBMCs. This sequence originates from a woman under 30 in good health and CMV-seropositive. CDR3 nucleotide sequence: TGTTCCAGCAGCTTAGCCGGAGCTCCTGGCTATGGCTACACCTTC. The encoded protein is CSSSLAGAPGYGYTF. The complete variable domain, with remaining parts taken from reference TRBV7-9 and TRBJ1-2, reads DTGVSQNPRHKITKRGQNVTFRCDPISEHNRLYWYRQTLGQGPEFLTYFQNEAQLEKSRLLSDRFSAERPKGSFSTLEIQRTEQGDSAMYLCSSSLAGAPGYGYTFGSGTRLTVV.